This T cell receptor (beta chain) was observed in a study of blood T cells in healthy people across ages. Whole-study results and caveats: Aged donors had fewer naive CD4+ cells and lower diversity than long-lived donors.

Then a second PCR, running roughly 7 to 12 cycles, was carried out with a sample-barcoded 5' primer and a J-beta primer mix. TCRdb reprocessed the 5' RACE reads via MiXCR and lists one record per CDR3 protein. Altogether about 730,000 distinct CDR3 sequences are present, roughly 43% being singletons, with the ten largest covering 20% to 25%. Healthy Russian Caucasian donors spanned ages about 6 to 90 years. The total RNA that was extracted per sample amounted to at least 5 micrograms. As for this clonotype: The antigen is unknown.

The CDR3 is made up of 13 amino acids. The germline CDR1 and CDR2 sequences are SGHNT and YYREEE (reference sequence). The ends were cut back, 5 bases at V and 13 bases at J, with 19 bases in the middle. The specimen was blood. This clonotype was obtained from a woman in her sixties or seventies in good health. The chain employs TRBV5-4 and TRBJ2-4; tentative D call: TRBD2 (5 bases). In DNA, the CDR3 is TGTGCCAGCAGAACGGACGGACCCGGGGAGCAGTACTTC. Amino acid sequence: CASRTDGPGEQYF.